A selection of T cell receptor beta chains follows, all from one sample in a study of T cell repertoires in cytomegalovirus infection. TCRdb re-derived calls from the reads in MiXCR, one entry per CDR3 protein. This table has approximately 120,000 distinct CDR3 sequences, roughly a third appearing once. Their antigen targets remain unknown. The material sequenced was CD8+ T cells from cultured PBMCs, taken from culture after CMV antigen stimulation. These receptors all stem from a human donor in good health (CMV status not recorded). Some clones in this sample may be carry-over from other donors' samples. Both conserved end residues are part of each CDR3. D genes are given only for firm matches. Size values are once, few and many counts, or a class for expanded clones, and some rows have none.

TRBJ1-1	TRBV15	few	NA	CATSRDFPLGQIEAFF	TGTGCCACCAGCAGAGATTTCCCCCTGGGACAAATTGAAGCTTTCTTT
TRBJ2-7	TRBV2	NA	TRBD1	CASTYDRGRYEQYF	TGTGCCAGCACCTACGACAGGGGGAGGTACGAGCAGTACTTC
TRBJ1-2	TRBV28	few	NA	CASSPRTSYGYTF	TGTGCCAGCAGTCCTAGGACAAGCTATGGCTACACCTTC
TRBJ1-1	TRBV12-3/TRBV12-4	few	NA	CASSRSTEAFF	TGTGCCAGCAGTCGGTCGACTGAAGCTTTCTTT
TRBJ2-5	TRBV5-1	NA	TRBD1	CASSLETGVGETQYF	TGCGCCAGCAGCTTGGAGACAGGGGTTGGAGAGACCCAGTACTTC
TRBJ2-6	TRBV4-3	NA	TRBD1	CASSQASTGASGANVLTF	TGCGCCAGCAGCCAAGCTTCGACAGGGGCCTCTGGGGCCAACGTCCTGACTTTC
TRBJ2-2	TRBV5-4	NA	NA	CASSLANTGELFF	TGTGCCAGCAGCTTGGCCAACACCGGGGAGCTGTTTTTT
TRBJ1-5	TRBV10-3	large	TRBD1	CAIGTGDSNQPQHF	TGTGCCATCGGGACAGGGGATAGCAATCAGCCCCAGCATTTT
TRBJ2-7	TRBV7-9	NA	NA	CASSPWDGGQYEQYF	TGTGCCAGCAGCCCTTGGGACGGGGGGCAGTACGAGCAGTACTTC
TRBJ2-7	TRBV4-1	NA	NA	CASSQGADSWKQYF	TGCGCCAGCAGCCAAGGGGCCGATTCGTGGAAGCAGTACTTC
TRBJ2-7	TRBV12-3/TRBV12-4	NA	NA	CASTDSGDSHEQYF	TGTGCCAGCACAGATAGCGGCGACTCCCACGAGCAGTACTTC
TRBJ2-7	TRBV6-5	once	NA	CASSPLAGPLGTYEQYF	TGTGCCAGCAGCCCCCTGGCCGGGCCCCTGGGGACCTACGAGCAGTACTTC
TRBJ2-3	TRBV15	few	NA	CATSSQGPDTQYF	TGTGCCACCAGCTCACAGGGTCCCGATACGCAGTATTTT
TRBJ2-5	TRBV27	many	TRBD2	CASSSREAGGPGTQYF	TGTGCCAGCAGTTCCAGGGAGGCGGGGGGACCAGGGACCCAGTACTTC
TRBJ2-1	TRBV6-5	NA	NA	CASRLTENRYNEQFF	TGTGCCAGCAGATTGACGGAGAACAGATACAATGAGCAGTTCTTC
TRBJ1-1	TRBV20-1	NA	NA	CSIEGVDTEAFF	TGCAGTATTGAGGGTGTTGACACTGAAGCTTTCTTT
TRBJ1-1	TRBV5-1	NA	TRBD1	CASRSTTGNEAFF	TGCGCCAGCAGAAGTACGACAGGGAACGAAGCTTTCTTT
TRBJ2-2	TRBV11-2	NA	NA	CASSLVGENTGELFF	TGTGCCAGCAGCTTAGTCGGGGAAAACACCGGGGAGCTGTTTTTT
TRBJ1-5	TRBV28	NA	TRBD1	CASTHRGVQNQPQHF	TGTGCCAGTACACACAGGGGAGTGCAAAATCAGCCCCAGCATTTT
TRBJ2-7	TRBV28	NA	NA	CASSPAGGTHEQYF	TGTGCCAGCAGTCCCGCCGGCGGGACCCACGAGCAGTACTTC
TRBJ2-5	TRBV5-5	NA	NA	CASSNLGGATQYF	TGTGCCAGCAGCAACTTGGGAGGAGCAACCCAGTACTTC
TRBJ2-3	TRBV4-1	NA	NA	CASARGSEQYF	TGCGCCAGCGCGCGCGGTTCAGAGCAGTATTTT
TRBJ2-3	TRBV2	few	TRBD2	CASSGPSGPVDTQYF	TGTGCCAGCAGTGGTCCTAGCGGACCGGTGGATACGCAGTATTTT
TRBJ2-1	TRBV6-4	once	NA	CASKEGSTGNEQFF	TGTGCCAGCAAGGAGGGCAGCACAGGCAATGAGCAGTTCTTC
TRBJ1-3	TRBV25-1	NA	NA	CASSELLSGNTIYF	TGTGCCAGCAGTGAACTTCTGTCTGGAAACACCATATATTTT
TRBJ1-3	TRBV7-2	many	NA	CASSSSAGAGNTIYF	TGTGCCAGCAGCTCGTCGGCTGGGGCCGGAAACACCATATATTTT
TRBJ1-2	TRBV27	many	TRBD1	CASNPSGTGGGYGYTF	TGTGCCAGCAATCCTTCCGGGACAGGGGGCGGCTATGGCTACACCTTC
TRBJ2-2	TRBV10-3	NA	TRBD1	CAISTRDRDTGELFF	TGTGCCATCAGTACCCGGGACAGGGACACCGGGGAGCTGTTTTTT
TRBJ2-7	TRBV2	NA	TRBD2	CASRIGLAGNYEQYF	TGTGCCAGCAGGATAGGACTAGCGGGGAACTACGAGCAGTACTTC
TRBJ1-1	TRBV4-1	few	NA	CASSQSTGHTEAFF	TGCGCCAGCAGCCAAAGCACCGGACACACTGAAGCTTTCTTT
TRBJ1-3	TRBV6-6	NA	TRBD1	CASSYFATGTSGNTIYF	TGTGCCAGCAGTTACTTTGCGACAGGGACCTCTGGAAACACCATATATTTT
TRBJ1-6	TRBV6-5	few	NA	CASSGTFLNSPLHF	TGTGCCAGCAGTGGAACGTTTCTGAATTCACCCCTCCACTTT
TRBJ2-2	TRBV15	NA	NA	CATSSYTGELFF	TGTGCCACCAGCAGTTACACCGGGGAGCTGTTTTTT
TRBJ1-1	TRBV29-1	NA	TRBD1	CSVEPDRTNTEAFF	TGCAGCGTTGAACCGGACAGGACGAACACTGAAGCTTTCTTT
TRBJ2-1	TRBV7-6	few	TRBD1	CASSLAGTGDSLYNEQFF	TGTGCCAGCAGCTTGGCCGGAACAGGGGATAGCCTTTACAATGAGCAGTTCTTC
TRBJ1-6	TRBV5-4	NA	TRBD1	CASSSGQGFTEYLHF	TGTGCCAGCAGCTCGGGACAGGGTTTTACAGAGTACTTGCACTTT
TRBJ2-1	TRBV12-3/TRBV12-4	NA	TRBD2	CASSFALAGGDGNEQFF	TGTGCCAGCAGTTTTGCGCTAGCGGGGGGGGACGGGAATGAGCAGTTCTTC
TRBJ2-7	TRBV20-1	few	TRBD2	CSALGASGGTYEQYF	TGCAGTGCCCTTGGGGCTAGCGGGGGAACCTACGAGCAGTACTTC
TRBJ2-7	TRBV6-2/TRBV6-3	NA	NA	CASSRTAGDEQYF	TGTGCCAGTTCCAGAACAGCAGGGGACGAGCAGTACTTC
TRBJ2-7	TRBV6-1	NA	NA	CATYRDTAYEQYF	TGTGCCACCTACCGGGACACTGCCTACGAGCAGTACTTC
TRBJ1-4	TRBV7-8	few	NA	CASSLKGEKLFF	TGTGCCAGCAGCTTAAAGGGTGAAAAACTGTTTTTT
TRBJ1-2	TRBV4-2	NA	TRBD1	CASSKTGGIGGYTF	TGTGCCAGCAGCAAGACAGGGGGTATAGGTGGCTACACCTTC
TRBJ2-7	TRBV5-1	NA	NA	CASSLDSSRGYEQYF	TGCGCCAGCAGCTTGGATTCCAGCAGGGGCTACGAGCAGTACTTC
TRBJ2-2	TRBV7-3	many	NA	CASSFAGARTGELFF	TGTGCCAGCAGCTTTGCCGGGGCGCGGACCGGGGAGCTGTTTTTT
TRBJ2-5	TRBV7-8	few	TRBD1	CASSSIGTDQETQYF	TGTGCCAGCAGCTCCATAGGGACAGACCAAGAGACCCAGTACTTC